This is a list of T cell receptor beta chains from one sample in a study of cytomegalovirus exposure and HLA in healthy donors. Data came from immunoSEQ multiplex PCR; TCRdb stores just in-frame clones and leaves some out. The repertoire holds 150,000 to 200,000 clones, roughly 80% seen once, with approximately 0.87% in the top ten. Sequenced input: PBMCs. The receptors here all came from a girl between 2 and 10 years old in good health and CMV-seropositive. Each CDR3 is given with its conserved first and last residue. D genes are given only for firm matches. Clone size is given for some rows only: seen once, a few or many times, or a class if the clone is expanded.

cdr3_length,clone_size,j_call,v_call,d_call,cdr3_aa,cdr3_nt
15,few,TRBJ2-1,TRBV4-2,TRBD2,CASRVAGGEANEQFF,TGTGCCAGCAGGGTAGCGGGAGGGGAGGCCAATGAGCAGTTCTTC
14,once,TRBJ2-1,TRBV4-1,NA,CASSRRQIPNEQFF,TGCGCCAGCAGCCGAAGACAGATTCCCAATGAGCAGTTCTTC
17,NA,TRBJ1-1,TRBV7-2,NA,CASSAQAGATANTEAFF,TGTGCCAGCAGCGCTCAAGCTGGGGCTACCGCGAACACTGAAGCTTTCTTT
15,NA,TRBJ2-2,TRBV28,TRBD1,CASRHWDRETGELFF,TGTGCCAGCAGGCATTGGGACAGGGAAACCGGGGAGCTGTTTTTT
14,NA,TRBJ2-5,TRBV6-1,TRBD2,CASSGAGGQETQYF,TGTGCCAGCAGTGGGGCGGGAGGTCAAGAGACCCAGTACTTC
11,NA,TRBJ2-5,TRBV5-1,NA,CASSPGETQYF,TGCGCCAGCAGCCCCGGAGAGACCCAGTACTTC
16,NA,TRBJ1-2,TRBV5-6,TRBD1,CASSLEERLDRGGYTF,TGTGCCAGCAGCTTGGAGGAAAGGCTGGACAGGGGTGGCTACACCTTC
15,NA,TRBJ2-4,TRBV27,NA,CASSLSRVAKNIQYF,TGTGCCAGCAGTTTATCCAGGGTAGCCAAAAACATTCAGTACTTC
15,once,TRBJ2-1,TRBV13,TRBD2,CASSPGLAGQNEQFF,TGTGCCAGCAGCCCCGGACTAGCGGGACAGAATGAGCAGTTCTTC
13,NA,TRBJ2-5,TRBV7-9,NA,CASSSTEQETQYF,TGTGCCAGCAGCTCGACAGAGCAAGAGACCCAGTACTTC
13,NA,TRBJ1-5,TRBV30,NA,CAWSVQDNQPQHF,TGTGCCTGGAGTGTCCAGGACAATCAGCCCCAGCATTTT
13,NA,TRBJ1-1,TRBV30,NA,CAWRTTASAHAFF,TGTGCCTGGAGAACGACAGCGAGCGCTCATGCTTTCTTT
15,NA,TRBJ2-5,TRBV5-1,TRBD2,CASSPIRLAGGTQYF,TGCGCCAGCAGCCCCATTCGACTAGCGGGGGGGACCCAGTACTTC
16,NA,TRBJ2-1,TRBV2,NA,CASSFRTTPRVNEQFF,TGTGCCAGCAGTTTCCGGACTACCCCTCGGGTCAATGAGCAGTTCTTC
13,NA,TRBJ2-7,TRBV11-2,NA,CASSVNRAYEQYF,TGTGCCAGCAGCGTAAACCGGGCCTACGAGCAGTACTTC
14,once,TRBJ2-7,TRBV5-4,NA,CASSSGVSRHEQYF,TGTGCCAGCAGCTCGGGAGTTTCCCGACACGAGCAGTACTTC
14,NA,TRBJ2-7,TRBV4-1,TRBD2,CASSQEAGDYEQYF,TGCGCCAGCAGCCAAGAAGCGGGAGACTACGAGCAGTACTTC
16,NA,TRBJ2-2,TRBV6-4,TRBD2,CASSGLAGDDTGELFF,TGTGCCAGCAGTGGGCTAGCGGGAGACGACACCGGGGAGCTGTTTTTT
14,NA,TRBJ2-1,TRBV27,TRBD1,CASRRRTGEYEQFF,TGTGCCAGCAGGAGGAGGACAGGGGAATATGAGCAGTTCTTC
13,NA,TRBJ2-1,TRBV5-6,TRBD1,CASRAGQGDEQFF,TGTGCCAGCAGGGCGGGACAGGGCGATGAGCAGTTCTTC
14,few,TRBJ2-1,TRBV2,TRBD2,CASSVSSGGDEQFF,TGTGCCAGCAGTGTGTCTAGCGGGGGGGATGAGCAGTTCTTC
12,NA,TRBJ2-7,TRBV30,NA,CAWSGTVYEQYF,TGTGCCTGGAGTGGGACAGTCTACGAGCAGTACTTC
13,NA,TRBJ2-5,TRBV7-8,NA,CASSLVKKETQYF,TGTGCCAGCAGCTTAGTTAAAAAAGAGACCCAGTACTTC
13,NA,TRBJ2-1,TRBV11-2,TRBD2,CASSFGRFNEQFF,TGTGCCAGCAGCTTCGGGAGGTTCAATGAGCAGTTCTTC
15,few,TRBJ2-7,TRBV7-9,TRBD2,CASSLAGGRANEQYF,TGTGCCAGCAGCTTAGCGGGCGGGAGGGCCAACGAGCAGTACTTC
16,NA,TRBJ2-2,TRBV7-9,NA,CASSLVLSRGGGELFF,TGTGCCAGCAGCTTAGTTCTCTCCAGGGGTGGCGGGGAGCTGTTTTTT
16,once,TRBJ2-1,TRBV9,TRBD2,CASSLEGLAGYNEQFF,TGTGCCAGCAGCCTTGAGGGGCTAGCGGGATACAATGAGCAGTTCTTC
12,NA,TRBJ2-7,TRBV2,TRBD1,CAVRDSTYEQYF,TGTGCCGTAAGGGACAGTACGTACGAGCAGTACTTC
14,NA,TRBJ1-2,TRBV2,NA,CASSEWTTVRDYTF,TGTGCCAGCAGTGAATGGACGACAGTCCGAGACTACACCTTC
16,NA,TRBJ2-1,TRBV6-6,TRBD1,CASSRFRQGSYNEQFF,TGTGCCAGCAGTCGCTTTCGACAGGGGTCCTACAATGAGCAGTTCTTC
18,NA,TRBJ2-5,TRBV5-4,TRBD2,CASSSPGLAGGHPRTQYF,TGTGCCAGCAGCTCTCCGGGACTAGCGGGAGGTCACCCGAGGACCCAGTACTTC
16,NA,TRBJ2-2,TRBV29-1,TRBD2,CSARTSGGTNTGELFF,TGCAGCGCTCGGACTAGCGGAGGGACAAACACCGGGGAGCTGTTTTTT
13,few,TRBJ2-1,TRBV27,TRBD2,CASRLAGWDEQFF,TGTGCCAGCAGACTAGCGGGATGGGATGAGCAGTTCTTC
15,NA,TRBJ1-5,TRBV6-1,NA,CASTKQGVWGQPQHF,TGTGCCAGTACAAAACAGGGAGTCTGGGGTCAGCCCCAGCATTTT
15,NA,TRBJ2-1,TRBV15,NA,CATSRGSVSYNEQFF,TGTGCCACCAGCAGAGGCAGCGTATCCTACAATGAGCAGTTCTTC
15,NA,TRBJ1-6,TRBV30,NA,CAWTQQGSYNSPLHF,TGTGCCTGGACTCAACAGGGCTCCTATAATTCACCCCTCCACTTT
12,NA,TRBJ2-1,TRBV4-1,NA,CASSPEDNEQFF,TGCGCCAGCAGCCCCGAGGATAATGAGCAGTTCTTC
18,NA,TRBJ2-3,TRBV4-1,TRBD2,CASSQEISGTHTGDTQYF,TGCGCCAGCAGCCAAGAGATTAGCGGGACGCACACCGGAGATACGCAGTATTTT
15,NA,TRBJ1-2,TRBV6-1,NA,CASIPGLEFNYGYTF,TGTGCCAGCATTCCGGGACTCGAGTTCAACTATGGCTACACCTTC
15,NA,TRBJ2-7,TRBV6-1,TRBD1,CASSLGQGPTYEQYF,TGTGCCAGCAGCCTTGGACAGGGCCCGACTTACGAGCAGTACTTC
17,NA,TRBJ1-2,TRBV15,NA,CATSPALRGGEDYGYTF,TGTGCCACCAGCCCAGCGTTAAGGGGGGGCGAGGACTATGGCTACACCTTC
14,NA,TRBJ1-1,TRBV28,NA,CASSTGRVRTEAFF,TGTGCCAGCAGTACGGGGAGGGTGCGGACTGAAGCTTTCTTT
14,NA,TRBJ2-3,TRBV7-8,TRBD2,CASSSLGGRGTQYF,TGTGCCAGCAGCTCGCTTGGCGGGAGGGGTACGCAGTATTTT
14,NA,TRBJ2-5,TRBV30,NA,CAWSWAAGEETQYF,TGTGCCTGGAGTTGGGCGGCCGGGGAAGAGACCCAGTACTTC
14,few,TRBJ2-1,TRBV10-3,NA,CAISEREPGNEQFF,TGTGCCATCAGTGAGCGGGAGCCGGGCAATGAGCAGTTCTTC
14,NA,TRBJ2-3,TRBV29-1,NA,CSVRDLSGTDTQYF,TGCAGCGTTAGGGACCTTAGCGGTACAGATACGCAGTATTTT
16,NA,TRBJ2-3,TRBV2,NA,CASSDGGVRIADTQYF,TGTGCCAGCAGTGATGGAGGGGTAAGGATAGCAGATACGCAGTATTTT
15,NA,TRBJ2-1,TRBV9,TRBD2,CASSGGTSSYNEQFF,TGTGCCAGCAGCGGGGGGACTAGCAGCTACAATGAGCAGTTCTTC
16,NA,TRBJ1-2,TRBV7-8,NA,CASSLTGPTQGYGYTF,TGTGCCAGCAGCTTAACTGGCCCCACACAGGGCTATGGCTACACCTTC
13,NA,TRBJ1-1,TRBV6-1,NA,CASRFREVTEAFF,TGTGCCAGCAGGTTCCGAGAGGTCACTGAAGCTTTCTTT
12,NA,TRBJ2-1,TRBV6-6,TRBD2,CASTLEGGPQFF,TGTGCCAGCACCCTAGAGGGAGGGCCTCAGTTCTTC
14,NA,TRBJ2-7,TRBV2,TRBD2,CASSENGGDYEQYF,TGTGCCAGCAGTGAAAATGGGGGGGACTACGAGCAGTACTTC
16,NA,TRBJ1-5,TRBV28,TRBD1,CATVPLGTGGGQPQHF,TGTGCCACCGTTCCCCTAGGGACAGGTGGTGGTCAGCCCCAGCATTTT
12,few,TRBJ2-7,TRBV6-1,NA,CASSGQSYEQYF,TGTGCCAGCAGCGGACAGTCCTACGAGCAGTACTTC